Below, 13 T cell receptor beta chains from the same sample are listed, as sequenced in a study of blood T cell repertoires in COVID-19 (dated by TCRdb to the early 2020s). Libraries came from the immunoSEQ multiplex PCR assay. TCRdb took this table from immuneACCESS and kept in-frame rearrangements with V and J called. Such tables lack part of the clones; where checked against another copy, unresolved V genes explain under half of the gap, and the rest is unexplained. The sample table contains about 300,000 clones; only one count was recorded for 88% of them. 9% to 9.5% of the sample is held by the ten biggest clonotypes. Sequenced input: peripheral blood. Receptor source: a man younger than 35 with active or convalescent COVID-19.

J is TRBJ1-2 and V is TRBV5-5, with TRBD1 as a possible D gene (6 bases). The V gene lost 4 bases and the J gene lost 4 bases, with 11 bases spanning the gap. The CDR3 length is 13 residues. From germline, CDR1 is SGHKS and CDR2 YYEKEE (reference sequence). The CDR3 nucleotides are TGTGCCAGCAGCCAACAGGGAACCTATGGCTACACCTTC. Translated: CASSQQGTYGYTF.

The rearrangement joins TRBV27 to TRBJ2-6; TRBD2 matches at 7 bases. Trimming took 5 bases from V and 3 from J; bases not matched to a gene: 1. Germline V gene sequence: CDR1 MNHEY, CDR2 SMNVEV (reference sequence). This CDR3 comprises 14 residues. The DNA of the CDR3 is TGTGCCAGCAGTCCGGGGGGTGGGGCCAACGTCCTGACTTTC. Translating gives CASSPGGGANVLTF.

In its sample, this clone was seen once. The rearrangement uses TRBV15 and TRBJ2-3, with a possible D match to TRBD2 (6 bases). Germline V gene data show CDR1 as LNHNV and CDR2 as YYDKDF (reference sequence). The CDR3 is 14 amino acids. V was pared by 2 bases and J by 0 bases, with 6 bases between. CDR3 DNA: TGTGCCACCAGCAGACGGGGGAGCACAGATACGCAGTATTTT. It specifies CATSRRGSTDTQYF.

A single count supports this clone. The chain employs TRBV18 and TRBJ1-5; 12 positions match TRBD1. Germline assignment: CDR1 KGHSH and CDR2 LQKENI. V trimming: 2 bases; J trimming: 11 bases; junction bases outside the gene matches: 10. The CDR3 is 16 residues long. Here the CDR3 reads CASSPAGTGGSTAQHF. DNA of the CDR3: TGTGCCAGCTCACCAGCCGGGACAGGGGGCTCCACGGCCCAGCATTTT. The entire variable domain, with the rest obtained from reference TRBV18 and TRBJ1-5, is as follows: NAGVMQNPRHLVRRRGQEARLRCSPMKGHSHVYWYRQLPEEGLKFMVYLQKENIIDESGMPKERFSAEFPKEGPSILRIQQVVRGDSAAYFCASSPAGTGGSTAQHFGDGTRLSIL.

V is TRBV13 and J is TRBJ2-1; TRBD2 aligns across 8 bases. Germline V gives CDR1 PRHDT, CDR2 FYEKMQ (reference sequence). This CDR3 region has 18 residues. V shed 5 bases, J shed 8 bases, and the junction held 20 bases outside the gene matches. The DNA for the CDR3 is TGTGCCAGCAGCCCACCGTTCCGGGGGGGGGCCTCGAAGGATGAGCAGTTCTTC. Protein product: CASSPPFRGGASKDEQFF.

The chain carries TRBV27 and TRBJ1-2, with D unclear. V was shortened by 7 bases and J by 2 bases, with 17 bases between the two germline ends. The CDR3 totals 15 residues. Germline V lookup: CDR1 MNHEY, CDR2 SMNVEV (reference sequence). CDR3 sequence reads: CASTPPEAENYGYTF. The CDR3 coding sequence is TGTGCCAGCACCCCTCCGGAGGCAGAGAACTATGGCTACACCTTC.

The rearrangement links TRBV19 to TRBJ2-2, with D possibly matching TRBD2 (7 bases). This CDR3 spans 15 amino acids. Germline-derived CDR1 and CDR2 are LNHDA and SQIVND (reference sequence). The V end lost 3 bases, the J end lost 4 bases, and 12 bases lay between the germline ends. Here the CDR3 DNA reads TGTGCCAGTAGTATTAGGGAGGGGGTCACCGGGGAGCTGTTTTTT. Translated, it gives CASSIREGVTGELFF.

The V gene is TRBV12-3 or TRBV12-4, the J gene TRBJ2-2, with D perhaps matching TRBD1 (5 bases). V was shortened by 3 bases and J by 5 bases, with 7 bases between the two germline ends. The CDR3 contains 13 residues. CDR3 loop: CASSFRTTGELFF. CDR3 DNA sequence: TGTGCCAGCAGTTTTAGGACAACCGGGGAGCTGTTTTTT.

The gene calls are TRBV9 and TRBJ2-7, with TRBD2 matching over 12 bases. The CDR3 extends over 13 amino acids. Unmatched junction bases numbered 1, after V lost 3 bases and J lost 6 bases. CDR1 SGDLS and CDR2 YYNGEE come from the germline V gene. Written as DNA, the CDR3 is TGTGCCAGCAGCGGGACTAGCGGGGCCGAGCAGTACTTC. Protein sequence: CASSGTSGAEQYF. Full variable domain (missing parts from reference TRBV9 and TRBJ2-7): DSGVTQTPKHLITATGQRVTLRCSPRSGDLSVYWYQQSLDQGLQFLIQYYNGEERAKGNILERFSAQQFPDLHSELNLSSLELGDSALYFCASSGTSGAEQYFGPGTRLTVT.

This chain's CDR3 is CASSLDGTGGYEQYF. Written as DNA, the CDR3 is TGTGCCAGCAGCTTAGACGGGACAGGGGGATACGAGCAGTACTTC. The chain uses TRBV13 and TRBJ2-7, with 11 bases that match TRBD1. The CDR3 has 15 residues. CDR1 and CDR2 (germline): PRHDT, FYEKMQ (reference sequence). V shed 1 base, J shed 4 bases, and the junction held 3 bases outside the gene matches.

The CDR3 DNA reads as TGTGCTAGTGGTTTGATTAAGACAGGCTACGAGCAGTACTTC. It encodes CASGLIKTGYEQYF. V gene TRBV12-5 combines with J gene TRBJ2-7; D may be TRBD1 (6 bases). This CDR3 is built from 14 residues. Trimming removed 2 bases from V and 3 bases from J, with 11 bases in between. Per germline, CDR1 LGHNT and CDR2 FRNRAP. Full variable domain (rest looked up from reference TRBV12-5 and TRBJ2-7): DARVTQTPRHKVTEMGQEVTMRCQPILGHNTVFWYRQTMMQGLELLAYFRNRAPLDDSGMPKDRFSAEMPDATLATLKIQPSEPRDSAVYFCASGLIKTGYEQYFGPGTRLTVT.

The chain carries TRBV2 and TRBJ1-3; 10 bases line up with TRBD1. Germline assignment: CDR1 SNHLY and CDR2 FYNNEI. V lost 6 bases and J lost 3; bases outside the gene matches: 14. CDR3 size: 18 residues. The CDR3 DNA sequence: TGTGCCAGCAGCGAGGATTACAGGGACAGGGGCTATGGAAACACCATATATTTT. It specifies CASSEDYRDRGYGNTIYF.

The chain links TRBV5-6 to TRBJ1-5, with 8 nucleotides matching TRBD1. This CDR3 region has 16 residues. The germline CDR1 and CDR2 sequences are SGHDT and YYEEEE. V gave up 4 bases and J gave up 3 bases; unmatched junction bases: 9. CDR3 DNA: TGTGCCAGCAGCACCTGGACAGGGATGTACAATCAGCCCCAGCATTTT. Amino acid sequence: CASSTWTGMYNQPQHF.